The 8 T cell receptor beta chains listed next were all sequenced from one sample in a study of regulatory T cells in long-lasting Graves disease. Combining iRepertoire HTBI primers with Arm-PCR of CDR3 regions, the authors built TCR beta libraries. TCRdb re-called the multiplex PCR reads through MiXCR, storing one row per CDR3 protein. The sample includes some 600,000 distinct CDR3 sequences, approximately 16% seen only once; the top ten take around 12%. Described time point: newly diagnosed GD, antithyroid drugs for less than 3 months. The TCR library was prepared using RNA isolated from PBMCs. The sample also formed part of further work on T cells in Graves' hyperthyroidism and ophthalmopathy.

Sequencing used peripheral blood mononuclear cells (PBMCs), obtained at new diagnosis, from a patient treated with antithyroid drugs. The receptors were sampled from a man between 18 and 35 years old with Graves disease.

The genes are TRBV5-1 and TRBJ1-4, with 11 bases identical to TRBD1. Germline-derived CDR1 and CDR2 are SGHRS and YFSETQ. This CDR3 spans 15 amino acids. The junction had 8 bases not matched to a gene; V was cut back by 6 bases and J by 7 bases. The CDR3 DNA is TGCGCCAGCACCCTAGCCGGGACAGGGGGTGAAAAACTGTTTTTT. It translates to CASTLAGTGGEKLFF.

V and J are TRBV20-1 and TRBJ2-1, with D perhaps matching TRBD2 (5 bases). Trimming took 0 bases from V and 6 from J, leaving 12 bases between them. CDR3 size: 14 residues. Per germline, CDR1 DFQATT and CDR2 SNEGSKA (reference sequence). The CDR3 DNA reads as TGCAGTGCTAGAGAGGGGTCGGCGGGCAATGAGCAGTTCTTC. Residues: CSAREGSAGNEQFF.

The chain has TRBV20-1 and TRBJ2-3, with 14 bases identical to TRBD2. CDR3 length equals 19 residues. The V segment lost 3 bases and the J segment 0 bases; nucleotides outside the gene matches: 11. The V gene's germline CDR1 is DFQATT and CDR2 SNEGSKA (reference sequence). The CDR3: CSASKPGLAGVTSTDTQYF. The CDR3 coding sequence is TGCAGTGCTAGCAAACCGGGACTAGCGGGAGTTACGAGCACAGATACGCAGTATTTT.

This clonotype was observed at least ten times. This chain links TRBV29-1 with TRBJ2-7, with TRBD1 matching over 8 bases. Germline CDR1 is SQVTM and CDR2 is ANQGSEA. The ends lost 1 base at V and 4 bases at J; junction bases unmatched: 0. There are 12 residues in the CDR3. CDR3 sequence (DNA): TGCAGCGTTGAAGGGGACAGGTACGAGCAGTACTTC. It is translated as CSVEGDRYEQYF.

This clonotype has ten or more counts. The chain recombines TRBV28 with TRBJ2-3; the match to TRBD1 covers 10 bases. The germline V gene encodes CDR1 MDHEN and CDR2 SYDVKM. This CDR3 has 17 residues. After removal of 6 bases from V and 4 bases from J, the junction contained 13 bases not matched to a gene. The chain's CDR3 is CASSPTTGGAGADTQYF. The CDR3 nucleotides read TGTGCCAGCAGCCCGACGACAGGGGGCGCTGGGGCAGATACGCAGTATTTT.

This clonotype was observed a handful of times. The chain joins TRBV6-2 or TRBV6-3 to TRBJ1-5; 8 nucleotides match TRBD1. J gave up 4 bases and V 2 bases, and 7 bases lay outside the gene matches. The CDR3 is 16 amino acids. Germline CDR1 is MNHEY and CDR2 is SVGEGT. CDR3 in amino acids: CASSYPERDRNQPQHF. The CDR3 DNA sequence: TGTGCCAGCAGTTACCCAGAACGGGACAGGAATCAGCCCCAGCATTTT.

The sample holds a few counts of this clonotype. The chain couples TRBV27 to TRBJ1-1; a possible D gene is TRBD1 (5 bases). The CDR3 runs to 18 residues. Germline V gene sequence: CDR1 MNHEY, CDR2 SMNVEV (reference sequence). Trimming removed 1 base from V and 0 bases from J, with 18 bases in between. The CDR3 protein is CASSLFPPTRGMNTEAFF. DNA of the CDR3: TGTGCCAGCAGTTTATTCCCCCCGACAAGGGGCATGAACACTGAAGCTTTCTTT.

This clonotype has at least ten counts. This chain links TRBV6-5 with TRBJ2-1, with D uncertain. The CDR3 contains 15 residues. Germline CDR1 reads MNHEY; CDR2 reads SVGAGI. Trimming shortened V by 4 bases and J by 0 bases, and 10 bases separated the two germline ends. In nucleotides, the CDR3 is TGTGCCAGCAGTTCTGACGGTAGCTCCTACAATGAGCAGTTCTTC. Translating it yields CASSSDGSSYNEQFF.